Shown below are 29 T cell receptor beta chains from a single sample sequenced in a study of Graves' ophthalmopathy and Graves' hyperthyroidism (dated by TCRdb to between 2018 and 2020). The data were produced on an Illumina HiSeq 2000. For repertoire sequencing, TCR beta CDR3 regions were amplified from RNA transcripts. HTBI primers and the Qiagen OneStep RT-PCR kit were used in a first-round RT-PCR, which was followed by a second-round multiplex PCR, size selection and purification. TCRdb took the public reads, trimmed them with fastp at Q25, ran MiXCR for clone calling and kept in-frame beta chains. Under each unique CDR3 protein, matching rows form one entry showing the most common genes and DNA. This sample holds 400,000 to 450,000 distinct CDR3 sequences; around 20% were observed only once. More than 2.5% of the sample goes to the ten largest clones. The sequenced sample consisted of peripheral blood. These receptors all come from a woman aged 18-29 years with stable Graves' hyperthyroidism. Donor details come from another sample of the same person, matched by shared clones.

This clonotype was counted at least ten times. The chain links TRBV19 to TRBJ1-5, with TRBD1 matching over 8 bases. Germline lookup yields CDR1 LNHDA and CDR2 SQIVND (reference sequence). There are 14 residues in the CDR3. V dropped 5 bases and J dropped 9; count of bases not matched to a gene: 9. CDR3 in amino acids: CASSSTGGVGPQHF. CDR3 sequence (DNA): TGTGCCAGTAGTTCTACAGGGGGAGTGGGGCCCCAGCATTTT.

The chain links TRBV6-1 to TRBJ1-4; a possible D gene is TRBD1 (6 bases). This CDR3 has 15 amino acids. Trimming left V 5 bases short and J 8 bases short, with 18 bases between. Germline V gene sequence: CDR1 MNHNS, CDR2 SASEGT. Written as DNA, the CDR3 is TGTGCCAGCAGTCAGCGGCAGGGGCCGGGGGAAAAACTGTTTTTT. Residues: CASSQRQGPGEKLFF.

This clonotype occurred a few times. This rearrangement joins TRBV11-1 to TRBJ1-1, with a possible D match to TRBD1 (6 bases). V was trimmed by 1 base and J by 5 bases, leaving 11 bases between them. CDR1 SGHAT and CDR2 FQDESV come from the germline V gene (reference sequence). The CDR3 has 14 amino acids. This CDR3 reads CASSLVGARTEAFF. In DNA, the CDR3 is TGTGCCAGCAGCTTAGTGGGGGCTCGAACTGAAGCTTTCTTT.

This clonotype has at least ten counts. This chain links TRBV6-1 with TRBJ1-5, with D perhaps TRBD1 (6 bases). From germline, CDR1 is MNHNS and CDR2 SASEGT. The CDR3 extends over 15 amino acids. The V and J ends lost 3 bases and 0 bases respectively, with 9 bases between them. The CDR3 nucleotides read TGTGCCAGCAGTGACAGGGGCAATAGCAATCAGCCCCAGCATTTT. Residues: CASSDRGNSNQPQHF.

This chain connects TRBV24-1 to TRBJ2-5, with TRBD1 matching 9 bases. This CDR3 region has 16 residues. With 0 bases clipped from V and 4 bases from J, the junction kept 5 bases outside the gene matches. Germline loops: CDR1 KGHDR, CDR2 SFDVKD. Here the CDR3 reads CATSDLGGQGGETQYF. In DNA form, the CDR3 reads TGTGCCACCAGTGATTTGGGGGGACAGGGAGGAGAGACCCAGTACTTC.

V gene TRBV6-1 combines with J gene TRBJ2-7, with D unresolved. Germline V gene lookup returns CDR1 MNHNS and CDR2 SASEGT. The CDR3 covers 14 residues. The V end lost 3 bases, the J end lost 3 bases, and 12 bases lay between the germline ends. CDR3 in DNA: TGTGCCAGCAGTGAGGGGTGGGGATTCTACGAGCAGTACTTC. Its translation is CASSEGWGFYEQYF.

As concerns this clonotype: This may be a read error, as it is one base from a much larger clone. The CDR3 ends on some other residue instead of the conserved phenylalanine or tryptophan, so this is likely a read error. Here the CDR3 reads CAWSPDTYEQYY. For the CDR3, the DNA is TGTGCCTGGAGTCCAGACACCTACGAGCAGTACTAC. This rearrangement joins TRBV30 to TRBJ2-7; D is unresolved. Germline loops: CDR1 GTSNPN, CDR2 SVGIG (reference sequence). V was trimmed by 2 bases and J by 2 bases, leaving 7 bases between them. CDR3 length: 12 residues.

In its sample, this clonotype was seen many times. J is TRBJ2-5 and V is TRBV29-1, with 10 bases lining up with TRBD2. Germline trimming cut 5 bases from V and 4 bases from J; bases unmatched to any gene: 10. The germline V gene encodes CDR1 SQVTM and CDR2 ANQGSEA. CDR3 length: 15 residues. The CDR3 DNA reads TGCAGCGTTCCCAACCCTTCTAGCGGGGGAGAGACCCAGTACTTC. Protein product: CSVPNPSSGGETQYF.

This clonotype occurred many times. This chain connects TRBV12-3 or TRBV12-4 to TRBJ1-3, with a weak D call TRBD1 (5 bases). The CDR3 runs to 17 residues. Trimming left V 7 bases short and J 0 bases short, with 19 bases between. CDR3 DNA: TGTGCCAGCACTTATGGCCCTACAGGATTCTCTGGAAACACCATATATTTT. Its translation is CASTYGPTGFSGNTIYF.

The chain links TRBV20-1 to TRBJ1-1, with 9 bases lining up with TRBD1. The CDR3 totals 14 residues. From germline, CDR1 is DFQATT and CDR2 SNEGSKA (reference sequence). After removal of 5 bases from V and 4 bases from J, the junction contained 8 bases not matched to a gene. In DNA form, the CDR3 reads TGCAGTGCTTTCCGTTACAGGGGGCTCACTGAAGCTTTCTTT. Its protein is CSAFRYRGLTEAFF.

This clonotype was observed at least ten times. The V gene is TRBV28, the J gene TRBJ1-1; D gene unclear. The CDR3 extends over 16 amino acids. Germline loops: CDR1 MDHEN, CDR2 SYDVKM. Trimming left V 3 bases short and J 0 bases short, with 14 bases between. Here the CDR3 DNA reads TGTGCCAGCAGTTTTTCCTATTGGAGCATGAACACTGAAGCTTTCTTT. Protein product: CASSFSYWSMNTEAFF.

This clonotype was recorded many times. The rearrangement joins TRBV13 to TRBJ2-2, with a tentative D call TRBD1 (5 bases). V gave up 3 bases and J gave up 4 bases, with 9 bases separating them. Germline V gives CDR1 PRHDT, CDR2 FYEKMQ (reference sequence). The CDR3 sequence is 14 residues long. CDR3 DNA sequence: TGTGCCAGCAGCTTCCAGGGCCGCACCGGGGAGCTGTTTTTT. Its translation: CASSFQGRTGELFF. The full variable domain, in which reference TRBV13 and TRBJ2-2 provide the parts outside the CDR3, is AAGVIQSPRHLIKEKRETATLKCYPIPRHDTVYWYQQGPGQDPQFLISFYEKMQSDKGSIPDRFSAQQFSDYHSELNMSSLELGDSALYFCASSFQGRTGELFFGEGSRLTVL.

This clonotype was counted ten times or more. This chain links TRBV30 with TRBJ2-5, with 8 bases identical to TRBD2. With V trimmed by 3 bases and J by 5 bases, 8 bases remained unmatched. Germline assignment: CDR1 GTSNPN and CDR2 SVGIG (reference sequence). The CDR3 spans 14 residues. CDR3 residues: CAWRSGGGRETQYF. CDR3 DNA: TGTGCCTGGAGGTCAGGCGGGGGGCGCGAGACCCAGTACTTC.

The chain joins TRBV27 to TRBJ2-7; the match to TRBD2 covers 7 bases. J gave up 3 bases and V 3 bases, and 5 bases lay outside the gene matches. CDR3 length equals 14 residues. Germline V gene lookup returns CDR1 MNHEY and CDR2 SMNVEV (reference sequence). In nucleotides, the CDR3 is TGTGCCAGCAGTTTTTACGGGAGGCACTACGAGCAGTACTTC. Translation gives CASSFYGRHYEQYF.

This clonotype has ten or more counts. J is TRBJ1-1 and V is TRBV6-2 or TRBV6-3; unclear D gene. The V and J ends lost 6 bases and 5 bases respectively, with 16 bases between them. The CDR3 loop spans 14 amino acids. Germline assignment: CDR1 MNHEY and CDR2 SVGEGT. The DNA for the CDR3 is TGTGCCAGCAGGGGGAGAGGGAGGTGGACTGAAGCTTTCTTT. Protein: CASRGRGRWTEAFF.

This clonotype was counted at least ten times. The chain is built from TRBV12-3 or TRBV12-4 and TRBJ2-7; 10 bases agree with TRBD1. V trimming: 3 bases; J trimming: 2 bases; junction bases outside the gene matches: 4. The CDR3 loop spans 15 amino acids. The CDR3 DNA follows: TGTGCCAGCAGTTTCGGACAGGGGGGAACCTACGAGCAGTACTTC. It specifies CASSFGQGGTYEQYF.

In this sample, this clonotype turned up many times. This may be a read error: a much more frequent sequence differs by one nucleotide. The chain couples TRBV30 to TRBJ2-4; 9 bases map to TRBD1. Germline V gives CDR1 GTSNPN, CDR2 SVGIG (reference sequence). CDR3 length: 13 amino acids. The CDR3 sequence is CTWSVGQGDIQYF. CDR3 bases: TGTACCTGGAGTGTGGGACAGGGAGACATTCAGTACTTC.

This clonotype showed up just once. This chain links TRBV4-3 with TRBJ2-5, with 8 bases aligning to TRBD2. With 0 bases clipped from V and 5 bases from J, the junction kept 14 bases outside the gene matches. This CDR3 is 18 amino acids long. CDR1 LGHNA and CDR2 YSLEER come from the germline V gene. CDR3 coding DNA: TGCGCCAGCAGCCAAGAGTCCGGACTAGCCTCCGGGTGGGAGACCCAGTACTTC. It yields the protein CASSQESGLASGWETQYF.

V gene TRBV24-1 combines with J gene TRBJ1-5; TRBD1 agrees at 9 bases. The CDR3 runs 16 residues. Trimming cost V 3 bases and J 4 bases; bases outside gene matches: 6. CDR1 and CDR2 from the germline V gene are KGHDR and SFDVKD. CDR3 region: CATSDAGTGRNQPQHF. The CDR3 DNA reads as TGTGCCACCAGTGATGCCGGGACAGGGAGAAATCAGCCCCAGCATTTT.

Many counts were recorded for this clonotype. The V and J genes are TRBV10-3 and TRBJ2-7, with 10 positions matching TRBD2. V gave up 2 bases and J gave up 2 bases; unmatched junction bases: 6. Germline assignment: CDR1 ENHRY and CDR2 SYGVKD. The CDR3 extends over 16 amino acids. The CDR3: CAISERLAGVPYEQYF. The CDR3 nucleotides are TGTGCCATCAGTGAGAGGCTAGCGGGAGTCCCCTACGAGCAGTACTTC.

V is TRBV30 and J is TRBJ1-1; D is possibly TRBD1 (5 bases). Trimming removed 4 bases at V and 4 bases at J, with 13 bases between. Germline V gene lookup returns CDR1 GTSNPN and CDR2 SVGIG (reference sequence). The CDR3 totals 13 residues. CDR3 residues: CAWKHEGVTEAFF. CDR3 DNA: TGTGCCTGGAAGCATGAAGGGGTCACTGAAGCTTTCTTT. The variable domain in full, with the rest retrieved from reference TRBV30 and TRBJ1-1, is SQTIHQWPATLVQPVGSPLSLECTVEGTSNPNLYWYRQAAGRGLQLLFYSVGIGQISSEVPQNLSASRPQDRQFILSSKKLLLSDSGFYLCAWKHEGVTEAFFGQGTRLTVV.

This chain joins TRBV27 and TRBJ1-1; D may be TRBD1 (5 bases). The CDR3 sequence is 20 residues long. Germline lookup yields CDR1 MNHEY and CDR2 SMNVEV (reference sequence). V was trimmed by 3 bases and J by 1 base, leaving 27 bases between them. The CDR3 region is CASSFSVGRAYGRSNTEAFF. The CDR3 DNA follows: TGTGCCAGCAGTTTTTCAGTGGGGCGCGCCTACGGGCGGTCGAACACTGAAGCTTTCTTT.

This clonotype was found a few times. The chain recombines TRBV27 with TRBJ1-1; D remains unclear. Germline CDR1 and CDR2: MNHEY and SMNVEV (reference sequence). The CDR3 is made up of 14 amino acids. V was shortened by 4 bases and J by 1 base, with 10 bases between the two germline ends. The CDR3 spells CASSSWIGNTEAFF. CDR3 in DNA: TGTGCCAGCAGTTCGTGGATTGGGAACACTGAAGCTTTCTTT.

This clonotype was seen many times. This sequence joins TRBV12-3 or TRBV12-4 and TRBJ1-3; D is undetermined. The CDR3 has 15 residues. Trimming left V 3 bases short and J 0 bases short, with 9 bases between. The CDR3 spells CASSLDRASGNTIYF. The CDR3 DNA sequence: TGTGCCAGCAGTTTGGACCGAGCCTCTGGAAACACCATATATTTT.

V is TRBV6-2 or TRBV6-3 and J is TRBJ1-2; D is undetermined. V lost 4 bases and J 4 bases, leaving 19 bases between the germline ends. This CDR3 spans 16 amino acids. Germline V lookup: CDR1 MNHEY, CDR2 SVGEGT. CDR3 sequence reads: CASSSDGLIISYGYTF. CDR3 DNA sequence: TGTGCCAGCAGTTCCGACGGGTTGATCATATCCTATGGCTACACCTTC.

This clonotype was counted a few times. J is TRBJ1-3 and V is TRBV12-3 or TRBV12-4; D is undetermined. The CDR3 runs to 14 residues. Trimming pared 1 base from V and 2 bases from J, leaving 6 bases between. The DNA for the CDR3 is TGTGCCAGCAGTTTAGAGAAAGCTGGAAACACCATATATTTT. Protein sequence: CASSLEKAGNTIYF.

This chain links TRBV10-3 with TRBJ2-5; D perhaps matches TRBD2 (5 bases). In germline, CDR1 is ENHRY, CDR2 SYGVKD. V was clipped by 2 bases and J by 5 bases, with 12 bases between them. This CDR3 region has 14 residues. This CDR3 reads CAISEIWASETQYF. The CDR3 nucleotides read TGTGCCATCAGTGAGATCTGGGCTAGCGAGACCCAGTACTTC.

This chain uses TRBV6-1 with TRBJ2-7; D might be TRBD1 or TRBD2, each matching 5 bases. The V end lost 6 bases, the J end lost 7 bases, and 16 bases lay between the germline ends. The CDR3 spans 13 residues. The germline CDR1 and CDR2 sequences are MNHNS and SASEGT. The CDR3 bases are TGTGCCAGCAGGGACGGGGCTGCAGGTGAGCAGTACTTC. Its translation is CASRDGAAGEQYF.

The J gene is TRBJ1-2, the V gene TRBV6-2 or TRBV6-3; D gene unclear. The length of the CDR3 is 12 residues. V gave up 7 bases and J gave up 4 bases, with 10 bases separating them. Germline assignment: CDR1 MNHEY and CDR2 SVGEGT. Written as DNA, the CDR3 is TGTGCCAGCACTGCCGCGGGCTATGGCTACACCTTC. Translation gives CASTAAGYGYTF.